This TCR beta chain was identified in a study of monozygotic twins with inflammatory bowel disease. No DNA is given; TCRdb re-called the 5' RACE reads and lists each CDR3 protein once. The sample holds about 140,000 distinct CDR3 sequences. The CDR3 sequence is 17 residues long. Germline CDR1 and CDR2: MGHRA and YSYEKL. Sequencing input: blood. The rearrangement uses TRBV4-1 and TRBJ1-4; TCRdb designates TRBD1, a call that cannot be tested without DNA. This TCR was sampled from a human donor with ulcerative colitis or Crohn's disease, or a healthy co-twin of an affected twin (not recorded which). CDR3 region: CASSQGRQWVVNEKLFF.